The 17 T cell receptor beta chains reported below all come from one sample, sequenced in a study of T cell repertoires in cytomegalovirus infection. The antigens for these receptors are not known. TCRdb recomputed calls from the reads with MiXCR, one row per CDR3 protein. The sample includes some 500,000 distinct CDR3 sequences, 30% to 40% of them seen just once. This specimen was cultured PBMCs, taken from culture after CMV antigen stimulation. The source is a human donor in good health (CMV status not recorded). Some clones in this sample may be carry-over from other donors' samples.

Ten or more counts support this clonotype. The chain's CDR3 is CASGNSGRSNEQFF. DNA for the CDR3: TGTGCCAGCGGAAATAGCGGGAGGAGCAATGAGCAGTTCTTC. The V call is TRBV7-9, the J call TRBJ2-1; TRBD2 matches at 10 bases. Germline V gives CDR1 SEHNR, CDR2 FQNEAQ (reference sequence). V shed 8 bases and J 6 bases; nucleotides not matched to a gene: 7. CDR3 length: 14 amino acids.

In the case of this clonotype: This may come from a read error, since a much larger clone is one base off. The V call is TRBV29-1, the J call TRBJ1-4; unclear D gene. V dropped 1 base and J dropped 6 bases, with 6 bases sitting between them. The CDR3 has 12 residues. Germline V lookup: CDR1 SQVTM, CDR2 ANQGSEA. As DNA, the CDR3 is TGCAGCGTTGAAGGTCTCGATGAAAAACTGTTTTTT. Amino acid sequence: CSVEGLDEKLFF. The complete variable domain, with remaining parts taken from reference TRBV29-1 and TRBJ1-4, reads SAVISQKPSRDICQRGTSLTIQCQVDSQVTMMFWYRQQPGQSLTLIATANQGSEATYESGFVIDKFPISRPNLTFSTLTVSNMSPEDSSIYLCSVEGLDEKLFFGSGTQLSVL.

This sequence joins TRBV29-1 and TRBJ1-1; D is unresolved. V lost 7 bases and J 2 bases, leaving 11 bases between the germline ends. CDR1 and CDR2 from the germline V gene are SQVTM and ANQGSEA. The CDR3 has 12 residues. The CDR3 region has the DNA TGCAGCGGGCGGCCAGATAACACTGAAGCTTTCTTT. This translates into CSGRPDNTEAFF.

The chain links TRBV7-2 to TRBJ1-2, with no clear D. Germline V lookup: CDR1 SGHTA, CDR2 FQGNSA. Trimming removed 0 bases at V and 8 bases at J, with 16 bases between. The CDR3 totals 15 residues. Here the CDR3 reads CASSLALSAQGGYTF. The CDR3 DNA reads TGTGCCAGCAGCTTAGCTTTGTCCGCCCAAGGAGGCTACACCTTC.

This clonotype has more than one count but fewer than ten. The chain is built from TRBV7-2 and TRBJ1-4, with 9 bases lining up with TRBD1. CDR3 length: 16 residues. V shed 4 bases, J shed 5 bases, and the junction held 8 bases outside the gene matches. Germline CDR1 is SGHTA and CDR2 is FQGNSA. CDR3 DNA sequence: TGTGCCAGCAGCTATGAGGGACAGGGCAACAATGAAAAACTGTTTTTT. Protein sequence: CASSYEGQGNNEKLFF. The variable domain in full, completed from reference TRBV7-2 and TRBJ1-4, reads GAGVSQSPSNKVTEKGKDVELRCDPISGHTALYWYRQSLGQGLEFLIYFQGNSAPDKSGLPSDRFSAERTGGSVSTLTIQRTQQEDSAVYLCASSYEGQGNNEKLFFGSGTQLSVL.

There are many counts of this clonotype. CDR3 nucleotides: TGTGCCAGCAGCGTGACAGGGGAAATTAACTATGGCTACACCTTC. Translation: CASSVTGEINYGYTF. This sequence joins TRBV7-2 and TRBJ1-2; 8 nucleotides align to TRBD1. Germline-derived CDR1 and CDR2 are SGHTA and FQGNSA. With V trimmed by 5 bases and J by 1 base, 6 bases remained unmatched. The CDR3 length is 15 residues. The full variable domain, in which reference TRBV7-2 and TRBJ1-2 provide the parts outside the CDR3, is GAGVSQSPSNKVTEKGKDVELRCDPISGHTALYWYRQSLGQGLEFLIYFQGNSAPDKSGLPSDRFSAERTGGSVSTLTIQRTQQEDSAVYLCASSVTGEINYGYTFGSGTRLTVV.

This clonotype was detected a few times. This chain uses TRBV12-3 or TRBV12-4 with TRBJ1-1, with 7 bases matching TRBD1. J lost 3 bases, V lost 6 bases, and 7 bases had no gene match. The CDR3 has 14 residues. The CDR3 nucleotides read TGTGCCAGCAGGCCGACAGGGCGGGACACTGAAGCTTTCTTT. This gives the protein CASRPTGRDTEAFF.

This clonotype appeared many times. The V and J genes are TRBV7-2 and TRBJ1-5, with D maybe TRBD1 (5 bases). With 3 bases removed from V and 1 base from J, the gap between germline ends came to 19 bases. Germline assignment: CDR1 SGHTA and CDR2 FQGNSA. The CDR3 is 18 residues long. Written as DNA, the CDR3 is TGTGCCAGCAGCTTCTCGAGTTCGTTTGGGGGGAGCAATCAGCCCCAGCATTTT. Residues: CASSFSSSFGGSNQPQHF.

The V gene is TRBV7-8, the J gene TRBJ1-2; TRBD1 might be the D (6 bases). V lost 0 bases and J lost 1, with 12 bases in between. Germline V gives CDR1 SGHVS, CDR2 FQNEAQ. The CDR3 spans 16 residues. The CDR3 sequence: CASSLAGGRSNYGYTF. The CDR3 nucleotides are TGTGCCAGCAGCTTAGCAGGGGGACGGAGTAACTATGGCTACACCTTC.

The chain has TRBV4-3 and TRBJ2-3; D is unclear. CDR1 is LGHNA, CDR2 YSLEER, per germline. Trimming stripped 0 bases from V and 2 bases from J, with 12 bases between. The CDR3 extends over 16 amino acids. The CDR3, as DNA: TGCGCCAGCAGCCAAGAACCAGAAACCTTCACAGATACGCAGTATTTT. Its translation: CASSQEPETFTDTQYF.

This clonotype was seen at least ten times. This chain's CDR3 is CASSIDLASGSLEQFF. The DNA for the CDR3 is TGTGCCAGTAGTATAGATCTGGCTAGCGGGAGTTTGGAGCAGTTCTTC. This chain uses TRBV19 with TRBJ2-1; 10 nucleotides agree with TRBD2. In germline, CDR1 is LNHDA, CDR2 SQIVND (reference sequence). This CDR3 is 16 amino acids long. V lost 0 bases and J lost 10; bases outside the gene matches: 9.

The V gene is TRBV4-3, the J gene TRBJ2-7; 14 nucleotides agree with TRBD2. Germline CDR1 reads LGHNA; CDR2 reads YSLEER. The V gene end was trimmed by 0 bases and the J gene end by 3 bases; junction bases not matched to a gene: 4. This CDR3 is built from 17 residues. CDR3 sequence: CASSQDIGTSGSYEQYF. Here the CDR3 DNA reads TGCGCCAGCAGCCAAGATATCGGGACTAGCGGGAGCTACGAGCAGTACTTC.

The chain couples TRBV27 to TRBJ2-5; D perhaps matches TRBD1 (6 bases). V was pared by 5 bases and J by 1 base, with 14 bases between. The CDR3 consists of 15 residues. Germline V gene data show CDR1 as MNHEY and CDR2 as SMNVEV (reference sequence). CDR3 protein: CASSKHPQGQETQYF. In DNA form, the CDR3 reads TGTGCCAGCAGTAAGCATCCACAGGGCCAAGAGACCCAGTACTTC.

V gene TRBV20-1 combines with J gene TRBJ1-1, with 7 nucleotides matching TRBD1. Germline V lookup: CDR1 DFQATT, CDR2 SNEGSKA (reference sequence). The V segment lost 6 bases and the J segment 0 bases; nucleotides outside the gene matches: 7. CDR3 length: 14 residues. Here the CDR3 DNA reads TGCAGTGCCCTCAAGGGGGCGGTGAACACTGAAGCTTTCTTT. Encoded protein: CSALKGAVNTEAFF.

The chain employs TRBV7-6 and TRBJ2-1; 8 bases fit TRBD2. J gave up 6 bases and V 0 bases, and 7 bases lay outside the gene matches. The CDR3 consists of 16 residues. Germline assignment: CDR1 SGHVS and CDR2 FNYEAQ. The CDR3 DNA reads TGTGCCAGCAGCTTAGCTGGTGCGGGAGGCCGCAATGAGCAGTTCTTC. Its translation: CASSLAGAGGRNEQFF.

This clonotype was counted at least ten times. The chain carries TRBV7-3 and TRBJ2-3; TRBD2 is a possible D gene (6 bases). The CDR3 covers 13 residues. The germline V and J ends were trimmed by 2 bases and 5 bases, with 8 bases remaining between them. Per the germline V gene, CDR1 is SGHTA and CDR2 is FQGTGA. The CDR3 DNA reads TGTGCCAGCAGCTTATGGGGGGAAGATACGCAGTATTTT. Protein sequence: CASSLWGEDTQYF.

The sample holds a few counts of this clonotype. The rearrangement uses TRBV7-2 and TRBJ2-1, with 8 bases lining up with TRBD2. The CDR3 has 16 residues. The germline gives CDR1 SGHTA, CDR2 FQGNSA. Trimming took 4 bases from V and 13 from J; bases not matched to a gene: 18. The chain's CDR3 is CASSSSLGLAEGNQFF. CDR3 sequence (DNA): TGTGCCAGCAGCTCCAGCCTAGGACTAGCAGAAGGCAATCAGTTCTTC.